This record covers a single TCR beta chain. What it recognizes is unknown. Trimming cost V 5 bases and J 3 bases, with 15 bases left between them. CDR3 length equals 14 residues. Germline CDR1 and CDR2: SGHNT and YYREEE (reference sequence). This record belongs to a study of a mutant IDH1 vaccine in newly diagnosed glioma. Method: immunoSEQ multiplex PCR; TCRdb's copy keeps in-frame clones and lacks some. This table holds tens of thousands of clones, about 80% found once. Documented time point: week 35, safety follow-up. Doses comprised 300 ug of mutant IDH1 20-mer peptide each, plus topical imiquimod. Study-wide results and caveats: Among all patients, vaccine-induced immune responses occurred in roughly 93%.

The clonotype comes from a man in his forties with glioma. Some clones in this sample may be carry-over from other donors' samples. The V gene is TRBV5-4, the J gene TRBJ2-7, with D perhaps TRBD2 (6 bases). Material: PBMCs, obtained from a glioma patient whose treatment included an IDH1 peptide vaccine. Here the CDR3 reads CASSTSPTGYEQYF. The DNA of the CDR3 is TGTGCCAGCAGTACTAGCCCTACCGGCTACGAGCAGTACTTC.